One sample yielded the 9 T cell receptor beta chains listed below, sequenced in a study of blood T cell repertoires in COVID-19 (TCRdb year 2020). Libraries came from the immunoSEQ multiplex PCR assay. The table comes from immuneACCESS by way of TCRdb, which keeps in-frame sequences with V and J called. Part of the clones is missing from these tables; in studies checked, under half for an unresolved V gene and the rest for unknown reasons. Within this sample are some 280,000 clones, with roughly 80% of them counted one time only. The ten largest clones capture around 4.5% of the sample. Sequenced material: peripheral blood. The receptors come from a woman in her forties or fifties with active or convalescent COVID-19.

This chain links TRBV10-3 with TRBJ1-1, with TRBD1 identical over 10 bases. The CDR3 totals 17 residues. Unmatched junction bases numbered 12, after V lost 4 bases and J lost 4 bases. Germline V gene data show CDR1 as ENHRY and CDR2 as SYGVKD. CDR3 nucleotides: TGTGCCATCAGTGGGATCTCCCGAGACAGGGGGCTCACTGAAGCTTTCTTT. Amino acids: CAISGISRDRGLTEAFF.

This sequence joins TRBV5-1 and TRBJ2-1; D is ambiguous. This CDR3 contains 13 residues. Trimming left V 0 bases short and J 9 bases short, with 10 bases between. Germline V CDR1 and CDR2: SGHRS, YFSETQ. Written as DNA, the CDR3 is TGCGCCAGCAGCTTGGCCGGGTTCCCTGAGCAGTTCTTC. Amino acids: CASSLAGFPEQFF.

This chain connects TRBV15 to TRBJ2-7, with TRBD1 matching 10 bases. CDR1 and CDR2 from the germline V gene are LNHNV and YYDKDF (reference sequence). This CDR3 spans 17 amino acids. The trim removed 2 bases at V and 7 bases at J, leaving 14 bases unmatched. The CDR3 here is CATSRPAGTGVRGEQYF. DNA of the CDR3: TGTGCCACCAGCAGACCTGCCGGGACAGGGGTGAGGGGAGAGCAGTACTTC.

The V call is TRBV28, the J call TRBJ2-1, with D possibly being TRBD2 (6 bases). Per germline, CDR1 MDHEN and CDR2 SYDVKM. The CDR3 extends over 16 amino acids. The V end lost 1 base, the J end lost 5 bases, and 15 bases lay between the germline ends. The CDR3 DNA reads TGTGCCAGCAGTTTATCTGGGCTAGCGAACGACAATGAGCAGTTCTTC. Its translation is CASSLSGLANDNEQFF.

V usage is TRBV6-5 and J usage is TRBJ1-5; TRBD1 is a possible D gene (5 bases). Trimming stripped 5 bases from V and 6 bases from J, with 17 bases between. The germline gives CDR1 MNHEY, CDR2 SVGAGI. This CDR3 is 15 amino acids long. CDR3 in amino acids: CASSPREGAGQPQHF. The CDR3 DNA sequence: TGTGCCAGCAGTCCTAGAGAAGGGGCAGGTCAGCCCCAGCATTTT.

J is TRBJ1-2 and V is TRBV6-5; D ambiguous. Trimming took off 0 bases at V and 7 bases at J, with 15 bases between the two ends. The CDR3 is made up of 15 amino acids. Germline values: CDR1 MNHEY, CDR2 SVGAGI. CDR3 nucleotides: TGTGCCAGCAGTTACTCAGGTCCGGCCGCGGGTGGCTACACCTTC. It translates to CASSYSGPAAGGYTF.

The chain combines TRBV28 with TRBJ1-2; 7 bases agree with TRBD1. CDR3 length: 13 amino acids. Germline CDR1 MDHEN, CDR2 SYDVKM. The V and J ends lost 2 bases and 8 bases, in that order; junction bases with no gene match: 5. CDR3 sequence: CASSLPGGHGYTF. The CDR3 nucleotides are TGTGCCAGCAGTTTACCAGGGGGACACGGCTACACCTTC.

The chain combines TRBV5-4 with TRBJ2-1; possibly TRBD1 for D (6 bases). V dropped 3 bases and J dropped 9 bases, with 10 bases sitting between them. The germline V gene encodes CDR1 SGHNT and CDR2 YYREEE (reference sequence). There are 12 residues in the CDR3. The CDR3 region has the DNA TGTGCCAGCAGCTCCTGGGACACTGAGCAGTTCTTC. Protein sequence: CASSSWDTEQFF.

This chain joins TRBV28 and TRBJ2-3; TRBD2 aligns across 14 bases. The V segment lost 7 bases and the J segment 4 bases; nucleotides outside the gene matches: 4. The CDR3 is 15 amino acids. Per the germline V gene, CDR1 is MDHEN and CDR2 is SYDVKM. The CDR3 DNA follows: TGTGCCAGCAAAAGACTAGCGGGAGGGGCAGATACGCAGTATTTT. It specifies CASKRLAGGADTQYF. Full variable domain (outside the CDR3, taken from reference TRBV28 and TRBJ2-3): DVKVTQSSRYLVKRTGEKVFLECVQDMDHENMFWYRQDPGLGLRLIYFSYDVKMKEKGDIPEGYSVSREKKERFSLILESASTNQTSMYLCASKRLAGGADTQYFGPGTRLTVL.